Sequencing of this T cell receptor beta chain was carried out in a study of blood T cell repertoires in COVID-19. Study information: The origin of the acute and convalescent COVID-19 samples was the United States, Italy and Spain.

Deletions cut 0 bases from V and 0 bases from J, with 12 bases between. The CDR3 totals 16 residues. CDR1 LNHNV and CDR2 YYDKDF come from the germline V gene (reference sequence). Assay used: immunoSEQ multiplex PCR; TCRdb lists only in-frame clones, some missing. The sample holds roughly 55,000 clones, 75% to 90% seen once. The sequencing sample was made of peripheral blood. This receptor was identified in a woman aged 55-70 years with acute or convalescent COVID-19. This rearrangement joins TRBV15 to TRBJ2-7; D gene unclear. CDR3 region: CATSRDVSTISYEQYF. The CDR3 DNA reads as TGTGCCACCAGCAGAGATGTCAGTACCATCTCCTACGAGCAGTACTTC.